This T cell receptor beta chain appears in the sequencing data of a study of T cell repertoires in cytomegalovirus infection. Regarding this clonotype: The antigen is undetermined.

The length of the CDR3 is 16 residues. Germline V lookup: CDR1 LNHNV, CDR2 YYDKDF (reference sequence). Trimming cost V 0 bases and J 7 bases; bases outside gene matches: 9. One entry per CDR3 protein, called by TCRdb with MiXCR from the reads. The sample lists approximately 390,000 distinct CDR3 sequences; roughly 34% were seen once. The receptor was derived from a human donor in good health (CMV status not recorded). Some clones in this sample may be carry-over from other donors' samples. The gene calls are TRBV15 and TRBJ2-1, with 7 bases identical to TRBD1. The material was cultured PBMCs, obtained from culture after CMV antigen stimulation. The CDR3 coding sequence is TGTGCCACCAGCAGAGATAGGGGGCTTCGTTATAATGAGCAGTTCTTC. Translating it yields CATSRDRGLRYNEQFF.